This TCR beta chain appears in the sequencing data of a study of STAT5B mutations in CD4+ large granular lymphocyte leukemia. Some clones are missing from TCRdb's copy, which holds only in-frame ones; the method was immunoSEQ multiplex PCR. The sample includes fewer than 30,000 clones, around 80% seen only once; the top ten take 1.1%. Germline CDR1 reads SGHVS; CDR2 reads FQNEAQ. The junction had 11 bases not matched to a gene; V was cut back by 5 bases and J by 5 bases. This CDR3 has 16 residues. V and J are TRBV7-8 and TRBJ2-2; 7 bases line up with TRBD2. The sequence came from a human donor in good health. What was sequenced was CD4+ T cells from blood buffy coats. CDR3: CASSPWEGETTGELFF. The CDR3 coding sequence is TGTGCCAGCAGCCCTTGGGAGGGCGAAACGACCGGGGAGCTGTTTTTT.